This entry is about one T cell receptor (beta chain). This entry is derived from a study of blood T cell repertoires in COVID-19. Across the whole study: Samples taken during acute and convalescent COVID-19 were collected in the United States, Italy and Spain.

Enrolled through a virtual design, the participants were between about 18 and 100 years of age and came from 24 US areas. Grouping used clinical history reported by participants in a survey and questionnaire. Profiling relied on immunoSEQ multiplex PCR, and the TCRdb table lists in-frame clones only, not all of them. The data show around 330,000 clones, 85% seen once. This CDR3 has 16 amino acids. With V trimmed by 4 bases and J by 4 bases, 6 bases remained unmatched. CDR1 and CDR2 (germline): SGHTA, FQGTGA. The chain uses TRBV7-3 and TRBJ2-1; 11 bases are shared with TRBD2. This clonotype was sampled from a woman aged 25 to 39 who had been exposed to COVID-19. The source material was PBMCs or T cells enriched from blood (not recorded which). The DNA of the CDR3 is TGTGCCAGCAGCTCAGAAGGGACTAGCGGATACAATGAGCAGTTCTTC. It codes for CASSSEGTSGYNEQFF.